This passage covers 9 T cell receptor beta chains from one sample sequenced in a study of blood T cell repertoires in COVID-19. Sequenced by immunoSEQ multiplex PCR; TCRdb stores in-frame clones only, minus some. This sample carries more than 85,000 clones, roughly 85% of them seen once, and the ten largest clones take roughly 37%. Input material: peripheral blood. The origin of the receptors is a man at least 80 years old with acute or convalescent COVID-19.

This sequence joins TRBV30 and TRBJ1-5; D gene ambiguous. The CDR3 is 17 residues long. Between the trimmed V and J ends, which lost 0 bases and 7 bases, there was a span of 22 bases. CDR1 is GTSNPN, CDR2 SVGIG, per germline (reference sequence). The CDR3 coding sequence is TGTGCCTGGAGTGTACGGGGTGGGCAAGGGCCTAACCAGCCCCAGCATTTT. It translates to CAWSVRGGQGPNQPQHF.

The chain uses TRBV7-9 and TRBJ1-5; D is perhaps TRBD1 (5 bases). The CDR3 is made up of 14 amino acids. The germline V gene encodes CDR1 SEHNR and CDR2 FQNEAQ (reference sequence). Trimming left V 1 base short and J 4 bases short, with 8 bases between. The CDR3 spells CASSLETDNQPQHF. In DNA, the CDR3 is TGTGCCAGCAGCTTAGAGACAGATAATCAGCCCCAGCATTTT.

V and J are TRBV5-1 and TRBJ2-2, with D possibly matching TRBD1 (6 bases). Germline V gives CDR1 SGHRS, CDR2 YFSETQ. The length of the CDR3 is 16 residues. Deletions cut 0 bases from V and 4 bases from J, with 13 bases between. CDR3 sequence (DNA): TGCGCCAGCAGCTTGGGGGCAGGGGTTGGCACCGGGGAGCTGTTTTTT. It is translated as CASSLGAGVGTGELFF.

V is TRBV28 and J is TRBJ2-5; TRBD2 aligns across 7 bases. The CDR3 is 14 amino acids. From germline, CDR1 is MDHEN and CDR2 SYDVKM. Trimming at V came to 2 bases and at J to 4 bases, leaving 4 bases not matched to a gene. CDR3 amino acids: CASSLPASGETQYF. Written as DNA, the CDR3 is TGTGCCAGCAGTTTACCGGCTAGCGGAGAGACCCAGTACTTC.

This clone was observed a handful of times. The rearrangement joins TRBV6-5 to TRBJ1-2; weak D call: TRBD1 (5 bases). V was shortened by 6 bases and J by 8 bases, with 13 bases between the two germline ends. The V gene's germline CDR1 is MNHEY and CDR2 SVGAGI. CDR3 length: 12 residues. CDR3 amino acids: CASRSGTLGYTF. The DNA for the CDR3 is TGTGCCAGCAGATCCGGGACTTTGGGCTACACCTTC.

J is TRBJ2-3 and V is TRBV5-1, with TRBD1 matching 7 bases. With 2 bases clipped from V and 2 bases from J, the junction kept 2 bases outside the gene matches. This CDR3 contains 14 residues. Germline CDR1 reads SGHRS; CDR2 reads YFSETQ. In nucleotides, the CDR3 is TGCGCCAGCAGCTTCGGGACAGACACAGATACGCAGTATTTT. It yields the protein CASSFGTDTDTQYF.

V is TRBV7-9 and J is TRBJ1-1, with 8 bases that match TRBD1. CDR1 SEHNR and CDR2 FQNEAQ come from the germline V gene (reference sequence). The junction had 14 bases not matched to a gene; V was cut back by 4 bases and J by 1 base. The CDR3 has 18 residues. In DNA form, the CDR3 reads TGTGCCAGCAGCTGGCCAGTGACAGGGGCCAACCCGAACACTGAAGCTTTCTTT. It is translated as CASSWPVTGANPNTEAFF. The entire variable domain, with the rest obtained from reference TRBV7-9 and TRBJ1-1, is as follows: DTGVSQNPRHKITKRGQNVTFRCDPISEHNRLYWYRQTLGQGPEFLTYFQNEAQLEKSRLLSDRFSAERPKGSFSTLEIQRTEQGDSAMYLCASSWPVTGANPNTEAFFGQGTRLTVV.

The chain combines TRBV5-1 with TRBJ1-4, with D tentatively TRBD1 (5 bases). The CDR3 loop spans 16 amino acids. V lost 4 bases and J lost 2, with 15 bases in between. Germline CDR1 is SGHRS and CDR2 is YFSETQ. In DNA, the CDR3 is TGCGCCAGCAGCAAGGGAGGGGTTGGCACTAATGAAAAACTGTTTTTT. Amino acid sequence: CASSKGGVGTNEKLFF.

This chain connects TRBV7-6 to TRBJ1-3; D is undetermined. Germline CDR1 SGHVS, CDR2 FNYEAQ. The CDR3 is 15 amino acids. Deletions cut 2 bases from V and 0 bases from J, with 8 bases between. The CDR3: CASSLRLSSGNTIYF. CDR3 in DNA: TGTGCCAGCAGCTTAAGACTGAGCTCTGGAAACACCATATATTTT.